This T cell receptor beta chain was retrieved from a study of memory CD4+ T cells and cytomegalovirus serostatus. A few counts support this clone. What it binds is not known. The sort gate was single viable CD3+CD4+CD8-CD45RO+ cells for memory CD4+ T cells. After thawing, CD4+ T cells were positively selected. TCRdb's table, derived via immunoSEQ multiplex PCR, lists solely in-frame clones and lacks some. The sample includes approximately 46,000 clones, 79% of them seen just once. Study-wide points: Suggested: most of the CMV-linked TCR signature lies in CD4+ memory cells. CMV serostatus prediction reached median AUC approximately 0.96, or 0.89 with US-trained model. Of around 160 reported CMV TCRbeta sequences, about 70 were found in memory CD4+ repertoires.

Germline-derived CDR1 and CDR2 are SGHAT and FQNNGV. V was shortened by 5 bases and J by 6 bases, with 13 bases between the two germline ends. CDR3 length: 13 amino acids. The TCR was taken from an adult in good health and CMV-seronegative. The sample consisted of memory CD4+ T cells from blood. This rearrangement joins TRBV11-2 to TRBJ1-2; D possibly corresponds to TRBD1 (6 bases). The CDR3 spells CASSPGQTHGYTF. CDR3 DNA sequence: TGTGCCAGCAGCCCCGGACAGACCCATGGCTACACCTTC. The entire variable domain, with the rest obtained from reference TRBV11-2 and TRBJ1-2, is as follows: EAGVAQSPRYKIIEKRQSVAFWCNPISGHATLYWYQQILGQGPKLLIQFQNNGVVDDSQLPKDRFSAERLKGVDSTLKIQPAKLEDSAVYLCASSPGQTHGYTFGSGTRLTVV.